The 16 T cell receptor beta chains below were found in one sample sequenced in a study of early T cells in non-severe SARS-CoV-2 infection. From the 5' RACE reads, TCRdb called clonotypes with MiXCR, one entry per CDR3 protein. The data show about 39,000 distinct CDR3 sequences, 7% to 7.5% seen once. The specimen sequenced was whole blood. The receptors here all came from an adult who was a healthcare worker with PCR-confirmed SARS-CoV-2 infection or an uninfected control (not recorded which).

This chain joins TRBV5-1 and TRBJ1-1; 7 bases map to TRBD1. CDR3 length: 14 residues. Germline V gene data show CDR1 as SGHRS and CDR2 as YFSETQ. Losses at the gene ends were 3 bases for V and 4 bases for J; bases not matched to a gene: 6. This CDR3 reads CASSSGTEFTEAFF. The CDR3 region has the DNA TGCGCCAGCAGCTCCGGGACAGAGTTCACTGAAGCTTTCTTT.

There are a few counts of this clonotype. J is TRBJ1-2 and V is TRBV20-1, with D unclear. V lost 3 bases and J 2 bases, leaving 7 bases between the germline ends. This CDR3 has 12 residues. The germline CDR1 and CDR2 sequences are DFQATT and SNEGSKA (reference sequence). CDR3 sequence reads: CSASWGNYGYTF. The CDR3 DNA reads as TGCAGTGCTAGCTGGGGAAACTATGGCTACACCTTC.

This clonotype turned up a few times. The DNA for the CDR3 is TGTGCCATCAGTGGCCTAGCGGGGGGAAAATACAATGAGCAGTTCTTC. Translated, it gives CAISGLAGGKYNEQFF. The V and J genes are TRBV10-3 and TRBJ2-1; 11 positions match TRBD2. This CDR3 region has 16 residues. V dropped 4 bases and J dropped 4; count of bases not matched to a gene: 6. Germline V gene sequence: CDR1 ENHRY, CDR2 SYGVKD.

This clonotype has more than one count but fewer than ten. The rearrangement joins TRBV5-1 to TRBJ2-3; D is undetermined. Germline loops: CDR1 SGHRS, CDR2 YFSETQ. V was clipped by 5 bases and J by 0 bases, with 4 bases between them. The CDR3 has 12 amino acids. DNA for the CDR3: TGCGCCAGCAGATTGAGCACAGATACGCAGTATTTT. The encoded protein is CASRLSTDTQYF.

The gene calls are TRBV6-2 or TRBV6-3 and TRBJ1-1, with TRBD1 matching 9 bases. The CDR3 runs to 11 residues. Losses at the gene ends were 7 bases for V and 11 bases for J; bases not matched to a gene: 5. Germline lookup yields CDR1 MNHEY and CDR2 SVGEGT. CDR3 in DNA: TGTGCCAGCACTCGGACAGGGGTGGCTTTCTTT. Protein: CASTRTGVAFF.

The CDR3 loop reads CASSSGASNTGELFF. CDR3 in DNA: TGCGCCAGCAGTTCAGGGGCATCGAACACCGGGGAGCTGTTTTTT. This sequence joins TRBV5-1 and TRBJ2-2; D might be TRBD1 (6 bases). V lost 5 bases and J 0 bases, leaving 11 bases between the germline ends. CDR1 and CDR2 from the germline V gene are SGHRS and YFSETQ. This CDR3 is built from 15 residues.

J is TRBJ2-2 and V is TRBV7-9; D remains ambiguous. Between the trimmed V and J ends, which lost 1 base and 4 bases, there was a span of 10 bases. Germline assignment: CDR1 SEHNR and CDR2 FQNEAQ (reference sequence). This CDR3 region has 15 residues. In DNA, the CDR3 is TGTGCCAGCAGCTTAGTTTCCAGATTCACCGGGGAGCTGTTTTTT. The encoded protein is CASSLVSRFTGELFF. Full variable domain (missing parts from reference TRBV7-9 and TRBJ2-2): DTGVSQNPRHKITKRGQNVTFRCDPISEHNRLYWYRQTLGQGPEFLTYFQNEAQLEKSRLLSDRFSAERPKGSFSTLEIQRTEQGDSAMYLCASSLVSRFTGELFFGEGSRLTVL.

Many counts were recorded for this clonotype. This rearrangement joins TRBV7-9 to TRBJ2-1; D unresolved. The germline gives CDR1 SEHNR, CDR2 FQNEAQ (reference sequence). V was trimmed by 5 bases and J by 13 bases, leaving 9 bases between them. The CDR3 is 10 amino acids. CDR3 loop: CASSPEYQFF. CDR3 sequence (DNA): TGTGCCAGCAGCCCAGAGTATCAGTTCTTC. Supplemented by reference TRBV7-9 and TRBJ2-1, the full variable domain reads DTGVSQNPRHKITKRGQNVTFRCDPISEHNRLYWYRQTLGQGPEFLTYFQNEAQLEKSRLLSDRFSAERPKGSFSTLEIQRTEQGDSAMYLCASSPEYQFFGPGTRLTVL.

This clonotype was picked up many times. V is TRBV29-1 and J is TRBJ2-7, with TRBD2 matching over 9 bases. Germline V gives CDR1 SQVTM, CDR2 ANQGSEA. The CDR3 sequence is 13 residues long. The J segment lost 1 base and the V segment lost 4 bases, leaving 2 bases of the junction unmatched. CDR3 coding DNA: TGCAGCGTTGGCGGGGGGGCATCCTACGAGCAGTACTTC. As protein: CSVGGGASYEQYF.

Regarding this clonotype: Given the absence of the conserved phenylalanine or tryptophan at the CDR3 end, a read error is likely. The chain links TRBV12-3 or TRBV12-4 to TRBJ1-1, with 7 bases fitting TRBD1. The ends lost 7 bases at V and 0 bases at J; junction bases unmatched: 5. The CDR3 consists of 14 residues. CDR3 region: CASMNDRVNTEAFL. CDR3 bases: TGTGCCAGCATGAATGACAGGGTGAACACTGAAGCTTTCTTA.

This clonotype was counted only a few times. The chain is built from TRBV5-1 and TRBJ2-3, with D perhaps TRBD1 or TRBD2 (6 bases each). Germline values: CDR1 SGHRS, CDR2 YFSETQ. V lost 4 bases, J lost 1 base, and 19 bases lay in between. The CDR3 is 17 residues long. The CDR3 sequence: CASSPTPGGEGTDTQYF. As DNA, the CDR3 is TGCGCCAGCAGCCCCACCCCCGGGGGCGAGGGCACAGATACGCAGTATTTT.

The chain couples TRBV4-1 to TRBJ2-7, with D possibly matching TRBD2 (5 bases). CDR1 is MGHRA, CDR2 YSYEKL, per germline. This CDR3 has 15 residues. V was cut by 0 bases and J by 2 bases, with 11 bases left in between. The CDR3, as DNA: TGCGCCAGCAGCCAAGAACCCCTCGGGGCCTACGAGCAGTACTTC. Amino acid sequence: CASSQEPLGAYEQYF.

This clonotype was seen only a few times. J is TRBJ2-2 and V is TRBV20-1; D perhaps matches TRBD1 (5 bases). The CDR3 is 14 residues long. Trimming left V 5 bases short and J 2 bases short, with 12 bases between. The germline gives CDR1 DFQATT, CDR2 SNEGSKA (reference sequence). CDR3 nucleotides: TGCAGTGCTTCCCCAGGGCAAAACACCGGGGAGCTGTTTTTT. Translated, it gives CSASPGQNTGELFF.

The CDR3 sequence: CASTMETEKLFF. CDR3 bases: TGTGCCAGCACCATGGAGACCGAAAAACTGTTTTTT. The V gene is TRBV6-6, the J gene TRBJ1-4; D is uncertain. The CDR3 is 12 residues long. Germline loops: CDR1 MNHNY, CDR2 SVGAGI (reference sequence). V lost 7 bases to trimming and J lost 8 bases, with 11 bases between them.

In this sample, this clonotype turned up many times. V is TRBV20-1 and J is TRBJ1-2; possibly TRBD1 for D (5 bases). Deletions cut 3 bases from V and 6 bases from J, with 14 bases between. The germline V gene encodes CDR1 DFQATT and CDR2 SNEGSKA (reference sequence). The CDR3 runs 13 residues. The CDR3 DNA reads TGCAGTGCTAGGTCTCAGGGAAGGGATGGCTACACCTTC. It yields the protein CSARSQGRDGYTF.

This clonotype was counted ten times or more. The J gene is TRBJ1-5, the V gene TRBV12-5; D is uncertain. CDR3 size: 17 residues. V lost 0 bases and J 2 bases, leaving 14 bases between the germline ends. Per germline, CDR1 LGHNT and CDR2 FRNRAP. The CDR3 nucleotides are TGTGCTAGTGGTTTGGTATCGGGCGGGTTGGGCAATCAGCCCCAGCATTTT. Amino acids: CASGLVSGGLGNQPQHF.